A single T cell receptor beta chain is shown here with its context. The target antigen is unknown. The data belong to a study of response to subunit inactivated influenza vaccine. One entry per CDR3 protein, called by TCRdb with MiXCR from the RT-PCR reads. The repertoire holds 450,000 to 700,000 distinct CDR3 sequences, 12% to 15% seen once, with 8.5% to 14% in the top ten. The CDR3 consists of 13 residues. Trimming took off 8 bases at V and 2 bases at J, with 13 bases between the two ends. Germline values: CDR1 SEHNR, CDR2 FQNEAQ (reference sequence). Regarding the study as a whole: There was a suggestion from the authors that each seasonal influenza vaccination recruits few new T cells.

This sequence was found in a man between 50 and 59 years old who received an inactivated influenza vaccine. The sequenced sample was PBMCs from blood, obtained roughly 12 days after vaccination. The chain recombines TRBV7-9 with TRBJ2-7; D is ambiguous. For the CDR3, the DNA is TGTGCCAGCGCCTTACCTTTAACCTACGAGCAGTACTTC. Its protein is CASALPLTYEQYF.